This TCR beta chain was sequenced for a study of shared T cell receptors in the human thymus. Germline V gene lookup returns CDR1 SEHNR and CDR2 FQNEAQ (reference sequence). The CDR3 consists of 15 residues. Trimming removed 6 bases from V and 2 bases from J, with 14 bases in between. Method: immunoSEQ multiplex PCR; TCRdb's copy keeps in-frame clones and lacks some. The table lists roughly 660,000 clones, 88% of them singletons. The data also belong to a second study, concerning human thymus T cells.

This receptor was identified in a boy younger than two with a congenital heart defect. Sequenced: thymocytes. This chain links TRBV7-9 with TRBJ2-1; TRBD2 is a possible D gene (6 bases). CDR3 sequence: CASRQSWRAYNEQFF. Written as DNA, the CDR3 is TGTGCCAGCAGGCAGTCGTGGAGGGCCTACAATGAGCAGTTCTTC.